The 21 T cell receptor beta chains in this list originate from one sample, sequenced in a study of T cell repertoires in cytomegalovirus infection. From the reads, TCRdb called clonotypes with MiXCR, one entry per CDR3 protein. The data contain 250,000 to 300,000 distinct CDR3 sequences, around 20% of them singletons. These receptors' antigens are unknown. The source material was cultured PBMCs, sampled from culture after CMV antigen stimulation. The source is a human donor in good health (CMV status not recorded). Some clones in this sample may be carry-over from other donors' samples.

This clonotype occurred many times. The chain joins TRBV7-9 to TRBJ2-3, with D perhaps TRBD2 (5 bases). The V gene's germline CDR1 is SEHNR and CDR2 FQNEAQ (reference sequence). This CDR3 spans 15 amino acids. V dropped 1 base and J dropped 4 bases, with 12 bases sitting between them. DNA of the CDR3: TGTGCCAGCAGCTTAGGAGGGCGATACCCAGATACGCAGTATTTT. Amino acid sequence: CASSLGGRYPDTQYF. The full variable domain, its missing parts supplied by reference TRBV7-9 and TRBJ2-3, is DTGVSQNPRHKITKRGQNVTFRCDPISEHNRLYWYRQTLGQGPEFLTYFQNEAQLEKSRLLSDRFSAERPKGSFSTLEIQRTEQGDSAMYLCASSLGGRYPDTQYFGPGTRLTVL.

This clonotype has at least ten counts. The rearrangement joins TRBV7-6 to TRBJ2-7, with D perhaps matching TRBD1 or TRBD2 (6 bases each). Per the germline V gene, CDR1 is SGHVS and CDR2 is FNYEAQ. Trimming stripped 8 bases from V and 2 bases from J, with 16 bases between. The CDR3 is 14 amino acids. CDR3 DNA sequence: TGTGCCAGCGCCCCGGGGGCTACACCCTACGAGCAGTACTTC. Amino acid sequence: CASAPGATPYEQYF.

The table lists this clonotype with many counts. The CDR3 protein is CASSPRTGVNEQYV. In DNA, the CDR3 is TGTGCCAGCAGTCCCCGGACAGGCGTCAACGAGCAGTACGTC. The chain uses TRBV27 and TRBJ2-7, with 7 bases lining up with TRBD1. The germline V gene encodes CDR1 MNHEY and CDR2 SMNVEV (reference sequence). This CDR3 has 14 amino acids. With V trimmed by 5 bases and J by 5 bases, 9 bases remained unmatched.

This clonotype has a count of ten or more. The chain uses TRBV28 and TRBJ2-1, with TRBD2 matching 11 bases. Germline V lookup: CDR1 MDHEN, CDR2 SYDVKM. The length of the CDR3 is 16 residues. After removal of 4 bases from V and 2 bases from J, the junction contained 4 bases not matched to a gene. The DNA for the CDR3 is TGTGCCAGCAGTTCTCCGGGACTAGCGGCCTACAATGAGCAGTTCTTC. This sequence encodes CASSSPGLAAYNEQFF.

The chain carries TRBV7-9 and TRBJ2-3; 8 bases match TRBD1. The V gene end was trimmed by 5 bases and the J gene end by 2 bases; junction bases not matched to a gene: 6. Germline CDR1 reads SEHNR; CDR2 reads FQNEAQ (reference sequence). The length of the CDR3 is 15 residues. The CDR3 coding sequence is TGTGCCAGCAGCCCACCGGGACAGGACACAGATACGCAGTATTTT. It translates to CASSPPGQDTDTQYF.

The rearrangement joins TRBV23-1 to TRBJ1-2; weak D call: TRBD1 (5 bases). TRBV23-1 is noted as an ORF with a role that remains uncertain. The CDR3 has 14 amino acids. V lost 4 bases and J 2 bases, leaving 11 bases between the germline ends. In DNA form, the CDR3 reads TGCGCCAGCAGTCGTCCGGGACCGAACTATGGCTACACCTTC. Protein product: CASSRPGPNYGYTF.

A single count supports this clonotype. The CDR3 bases are TGCAGTGCTAGAGATCCGGTTAGCGGGAGTTCAGAGACCCAGTACTTC. It translates to CSARDPVSGSSETQYF. The V gene is TRBV20-1, the J gene TRBJ2-5; TRBD2 matches at 9 bases. The CDR3 totals 16 residues. The germline gives CDR1 DFQATT, CDR2 SNEGSKA (reference sequence). The V and J ends lost 0 bases and 4 bases, in that order; junction bases with no gene match: 9.

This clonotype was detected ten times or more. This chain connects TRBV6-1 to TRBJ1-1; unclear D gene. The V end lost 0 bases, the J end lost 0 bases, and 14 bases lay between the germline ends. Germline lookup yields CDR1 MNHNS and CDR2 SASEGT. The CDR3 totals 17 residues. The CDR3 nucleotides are TGTGCCAGCAGTGAAGCGATAACAGACGATTTGAACACTGAAGCTTTCTTT. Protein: CASSEAITDDLNTEAFF.

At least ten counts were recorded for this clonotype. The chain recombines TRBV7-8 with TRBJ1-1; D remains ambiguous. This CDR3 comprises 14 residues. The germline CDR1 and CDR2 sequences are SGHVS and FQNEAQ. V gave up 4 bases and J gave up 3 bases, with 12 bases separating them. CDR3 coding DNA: TGTGCCAGCAGCTCGGCGACATGGGACACTGAAGCTTTCTTT. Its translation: CASSSATWDTEAFF.

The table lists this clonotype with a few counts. CDR3 loop: CASRRGRVLVGRSPLHF. The CDR3 nucleotides are TGTGCCAGCAGAAGGGGCAGGGTTCTGGTGGGTCGGTCACCCCTCCACTTT. The chain joins TRBV7-8 to TRBJ1-6, with TRBD1 as a possible D gene (5 bases). Looked up from germline, CDR1 is SGHVS and CDR2 is FQNEAQ. Trimming removed 6 bases at V and 10 bases at J, with 25 bases between. CDR3 size: 17 residues.

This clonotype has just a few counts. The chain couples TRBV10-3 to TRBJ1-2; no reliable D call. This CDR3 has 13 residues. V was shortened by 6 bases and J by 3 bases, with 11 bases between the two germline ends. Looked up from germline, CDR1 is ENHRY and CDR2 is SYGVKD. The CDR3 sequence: CAIRVNADYGYTF. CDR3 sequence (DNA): TGTGCCATCAGAGTAAACGCCGACTATGGCTACACCTTC.

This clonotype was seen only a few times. This CDR3 reads CSAHRTSGYNEQFF. CDR3 sequence (DNA): TGCAGCGCCCATAGGACTAGCGGCTACAATGAGCAGTTCTTC. The rearrangement links TRBV29-1 to TRBJ2-1, with 10 bases that match TRBD2. V was clipped by 7 bases and J by 3 bases; unmatched bases: 6. Per germline, CDR1 SQVTM and CDR2 ANQGSEA. This CDR3 spans 14 amino acids.

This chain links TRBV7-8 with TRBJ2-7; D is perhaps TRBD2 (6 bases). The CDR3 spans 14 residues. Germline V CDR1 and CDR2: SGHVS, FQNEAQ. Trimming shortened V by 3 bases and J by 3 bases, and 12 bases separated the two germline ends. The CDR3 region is CASSFKRVDYEQYF. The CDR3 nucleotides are TGTGCCAGCAGCTTCAAGCGGGTCGACTACGAGCAGTACTTC.

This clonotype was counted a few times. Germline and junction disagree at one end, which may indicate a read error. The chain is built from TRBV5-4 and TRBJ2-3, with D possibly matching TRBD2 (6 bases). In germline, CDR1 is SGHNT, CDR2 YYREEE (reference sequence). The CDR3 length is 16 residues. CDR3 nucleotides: TGTGCCAGCACCTTGGGGCGGGATCCCTACACAGATACGCAGTATTTT. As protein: CASTLGRDPYTDTQYF.

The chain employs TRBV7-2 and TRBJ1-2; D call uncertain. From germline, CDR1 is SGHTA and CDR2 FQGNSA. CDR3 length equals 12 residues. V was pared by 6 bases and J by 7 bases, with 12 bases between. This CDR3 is CASSTTDAGYTF. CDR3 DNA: TGTGCCAGCAGTACAACGGACGCTGGCTACACCTTC.

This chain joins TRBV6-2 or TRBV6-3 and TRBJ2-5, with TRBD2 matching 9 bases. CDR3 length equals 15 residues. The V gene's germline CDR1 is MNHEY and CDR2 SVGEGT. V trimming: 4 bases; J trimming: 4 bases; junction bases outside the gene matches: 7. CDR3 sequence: CASSFTGLARETQYF. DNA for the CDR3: TGTGCCAGCAGTTTTACCGGACTAGCGAGAGAGACCCAGTACTTC.

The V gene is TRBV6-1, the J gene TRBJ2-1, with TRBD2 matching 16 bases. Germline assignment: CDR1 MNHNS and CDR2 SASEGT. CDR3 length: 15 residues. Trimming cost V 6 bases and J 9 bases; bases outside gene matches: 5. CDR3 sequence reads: CASRAGLAGGGEQFF. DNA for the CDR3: TGTGCCAGCAGAGCGGGACTAGCGGGAGGGGGTGAGCAGTTCTTC.

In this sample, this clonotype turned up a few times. The DNA of the CDR3 is TGTGCCAGTAGTACCTCCGGGACAGGGGAAAAACTGTTTTTT. Residues: CASSTSGTGEKLFF. The chain combines TRBV19 with TRBJ1-4, with 9 bases matching TRBD1. Trimming cost V 4 bases and J 8 bases; bases outside gene matches: 5. CDR1 LNHDA and CDR2 SQIVND come from the germline V gene (reference sequence). The CDR3 runs 14 residues.

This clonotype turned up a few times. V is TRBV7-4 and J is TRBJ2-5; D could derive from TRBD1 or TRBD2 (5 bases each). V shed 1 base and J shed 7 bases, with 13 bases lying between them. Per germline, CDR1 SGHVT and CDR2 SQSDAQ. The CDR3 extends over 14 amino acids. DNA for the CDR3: TGTGCCAGCAGCTTAGTTGACCCGGGGCTGACCCAGTACTTC. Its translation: CASSLVDPGLTQYF.

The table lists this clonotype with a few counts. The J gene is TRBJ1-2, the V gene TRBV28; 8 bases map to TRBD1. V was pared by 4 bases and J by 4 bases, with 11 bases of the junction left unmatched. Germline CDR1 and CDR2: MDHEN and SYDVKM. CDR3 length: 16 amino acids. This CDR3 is CASSYPRDRKVYGYTF. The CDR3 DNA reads TGTGCCAGCAGTTACCCGCGGGACAGGAAAGTCTATGGCTACACCTTC.

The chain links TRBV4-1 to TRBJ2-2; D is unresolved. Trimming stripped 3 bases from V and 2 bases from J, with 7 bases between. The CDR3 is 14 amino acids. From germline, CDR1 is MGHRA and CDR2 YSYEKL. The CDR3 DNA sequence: TGCGCCAGCAGCCAGGGCACCAACACCGGGGAGCTGTTTTTT. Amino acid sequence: CASSQGTNTGELFF.